One T cell receptor beta chain is described in this entry. Its matching antigen is unknown. This sample was taken from a study of CD8+ T cells in alopecia areata. Study background: It was oral tofacitinib, at 5 to 10 mg twice daily, that treated patients received. Severity was scored as percentage of affected scalp area in treated patients.

CDR3 size: 15 residues. The V gene lost 3 bases and the J gene lost 1 base, with 15 bases spanning the gap. The V gene's germline CDR1 is SQVTM and CDR2 ANQGSEA. Study results and limitations: Besides other cells, scalp samples also yield sequences of resident alphabeta T cells from normal skin. Higher clonality and more expanded CD8+ clones appeared in lesional than normal scalp.

Following RNA extraction, reverse transcription yielded cDNA that acted as the sequencing template. The protocol was immunoSEQ multiplex PCR, while the TCRdb copy is restricted to in-frame clones and leaves out a portion. The sample holds roughly 110,000 clones; roughly 84% are singletons and the top ten take around a quarter. Treatment reported: oral pan-JAK inhibitor, 5-10 mg twice daily. The clonotype was recovered from a human donor with alopecia areata. The sequencing used CD8+ T cells sorted from blood, collected at week 24, from a patient treated with tofacitinib. The J gene is TRBJ2-5, the V gene TRBV29-1; the D gene is possibly TRBD1 (6 bases). DNA of the CDR3: TGCAGCGTTGATAGGTTGGGACAAATCCAAGAGACCCAGTACTTC. Encoded protein: CSVDRLGQIQETQYF.